This T cell receptor (beta chain) was profiled in a study of CD4+ T cells in melanoma. Findings of the study overall: Neoantigen-specific CD4+ T cells in melanoma reportedly had diverse differentiation states. A reported correlation linked neoantigen-specific CD4+ T cells to CD8+, macrophage and B cell function.

On this clone: No antigen is known for it.

V was trimmed by 6 bases and J by 4 bases, leaving 8 bases between them. CDR1 is MNHEY, CDR2 SMNVEV, per germline (reference sequence). The CDR3 consists of 12 residues. Produced via immunoSEQ multiplex PCR; TCRdb's table is partial and in-frame only. The sample holds approximately 110,000 clones; about 92% are singletons and the top ten take about 3.5%. The source of this sequence is a human donor with melanoma. Input material: peripheral blood. The chain combines TRBV27 with TRBJ2-3, with D perhaps matching TRBD2 (7 bases). CDR3 region: CASRGGADTQYF. The DNA for the CDR3 is TGTGCCAGCAGAGGGGGGGCAGATACGCAGTATTTT.